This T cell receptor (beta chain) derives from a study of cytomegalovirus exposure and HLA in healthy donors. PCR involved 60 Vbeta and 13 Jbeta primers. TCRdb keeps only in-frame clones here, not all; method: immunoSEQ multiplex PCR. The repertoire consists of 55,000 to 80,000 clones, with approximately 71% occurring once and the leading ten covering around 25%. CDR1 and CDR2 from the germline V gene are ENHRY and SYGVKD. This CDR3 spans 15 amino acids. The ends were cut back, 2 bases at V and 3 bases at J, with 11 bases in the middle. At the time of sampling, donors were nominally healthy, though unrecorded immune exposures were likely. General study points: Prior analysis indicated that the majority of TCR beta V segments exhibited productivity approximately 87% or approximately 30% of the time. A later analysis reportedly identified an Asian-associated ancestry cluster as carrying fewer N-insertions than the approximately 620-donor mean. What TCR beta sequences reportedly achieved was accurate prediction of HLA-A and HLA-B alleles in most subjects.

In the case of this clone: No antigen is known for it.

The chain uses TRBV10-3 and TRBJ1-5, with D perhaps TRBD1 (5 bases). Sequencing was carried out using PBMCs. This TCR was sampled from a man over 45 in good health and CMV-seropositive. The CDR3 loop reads CAISERGDPNQPQHF. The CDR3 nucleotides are TGTGCCATCAGTGAGCGGGGGGACCCCAATCAGCCCCAGCATTTT.